Listed below are T cell receptor beta chains from one sample, sequenced in a study of blood T cell repertoires in COVID-19. Using immunoSEQ multiplex PCR, the repertoire was profiled, and TCRdb retains in-frame clones only, with some absent. The data show around 310,000 clones, approximately 90% seen once. Sequenced material: peripheral blood. These receptor sequences come from an older woman with acute or convalescent COVID-19. CDR3s include the opening cysteine and the closing phenylalanine or tryptophan. D genes are given only for firm matches. Part of the rows lack a size; the others show once, few, many or a class for expanded clones.

j_call v_call clone_size d_call cdr3_nt cdr3_aa
TRBJ2-7 TRBV5-1 - TRBD2 TGCGCCAGCAGCTTGAGCGCCGGGACTAGCGGTGTCTACGAGCAGTACTTC CASSLSAGTSGVYEQYF
TRBJ2-7 TRBV5-1 - - TGCGCCAGCAGCTCCCCGGGCGGGCCGCCCTCCTACGAGCAGTACTTC CASSSPGGPPSYEQYF
TRBJ2-3 TRBV6-5 - - TGTGCCAGCAGTTCCCGACTAGGGGTTAGCACAGATACGCAGTATTTT CASSSRLGVSTDTQYF
TRBJ2-3 TRBV3-1/TRBV3-2 few TRBD2 TGTGCCAGCAGCCAAGATCTTCTAGCGGGGGTCACAGATACGCAGTATTTT CASSQDLLAGVTDTQYF
TRBJ1-4 TRBV7-9 - TRBD1 TGTGCCAGCAGGAGATCGGGGACAGGGGGCGAAAAACTGTTTTTT CASRRSGTGGEKLFF
TRBJ2-3 TRBV28 - TRBD2 TGTGCCAGCAGTTTATTAGCGGGGGGGCCTAGCACAGATACGCAGTATTTT CASSLLAGGPSTDTQYF
TRBJ2-7 TRBV5-6 - - TGTGCCAGCAGCTTGGTCAGGGGCGGGTACGAGCAGTACTTC CASSLVRGGYEQYF
TRBJ1-4 TRBV6-4 - - TGTGCCAGCAGGCAGACAGGCAATACTAATGAAAAACTGTTTTTT CASRQTGNTNEKLFF
TRBJ2-1 TRBV11-2 - - TGTGCCAGCAGCTTAGGTCTGTACAATGAGCAGTTCTTC CASSLGLYNEQFF
TRBJ2-7 TRBV28 - - TGTGCCAGCAGAAAACAGGGTTACGAGCAGTACTTC CASRKQGYEQYF
TRBJ1-2 TRBV13 - - TGTGCCAGCAGCGAAGGGACGGGGGTTCACACCTTC CASSEGTGVHTF
TRBJ1-4 TRBV9 - - TGTGCCAGCAGCGTAGGTGGACCCCAGGGCGGTGGTGAAAAACTGTTTTTT CASSVGGPQGGGEKLFF
TRBJ2-5 TRBV28 - TRBD1 TGTGCCAGCAGTTGGACAGGCAGACAGGAGACCCAGTACTTC CASSWTGRQETQYF
TRBJ1-2 TRBV7-9 few TRBD1 TGTGCCAGCAGCTTAATCAGGGGGGACTATGGCTACACCTTC CASSLIRGDYGYTF
TRBJ1-5 TRBV18 - TRBD1 TGTGCCAGCTCACCGGGACAGGGGGCGAGCAATCAGCCCCAGCATTTT CASSPGQGASNQPQHF
TRBJ1-2 TRBV3-1/TRBV3-2 - TRBD1 TGTGCCAGCAGCCCTGGACAGGGGATGGCTGGCTACACCTTC CASSPGQGMAGYTF
TRBJ2-5 TRBV6-5 - TRBD1 TGTGCCAGCCTACAGGGGGCGCGTGAGACCCAGTACTTC CASLQGARETQYF
TRBJ1-2 TRBV5-1 once - TGCGCCAGCACCGCGGACAGTAACTATGGCTACACCTTC CASTADSNYGYTF
TRBJ1-3 TRBV10-2 - - TGCGCCAGCAGTGAGAGGGGGGGCACTCTAGGACTCGGAAACACCATATATTTT CASSERGGTLGLGNTIYF
TRBJ1-3 TRBV19 - - TGTGCCAGTAGGGAACCGGGACACCACTCTGGAAACACCATATATTTT CASREPGHHSGNTIYF
TRBJ2-6 TRBV7-9 - TRBD1 TGTGCCAGCAGCTTCGGGGCCGGGACAGGGGGTTATGGGGCCAACGTCCTGACTTTC CASSFGAGTGGYGANVLTF
TRBJ1-3 TRBV7-6 few - TGTGCCAGCAGCTTATCAGGGCCAGCCTCTGGAAACACCATATATTTT CASSLSGPASGNTIYF
TRBJ2-3 TRBV3-1/TRBV3-2 once - TGTGCCAGCAGCCAAAGAGCAGGGGCCACAGATACGCAGTATTTT CASSQRAGATDTQYF
TRBJ1-6 TRBV6-2/TRBV6-3 - - TGTGCCAGTAGTACTCGGGAGAGCGTTTCACCCCTCCACTTT CASSTRESVSPLHF
TRBJ2-7 TRBV28 - - TGTGCCAGCAGCCATACAGTGGCCTACGAGCAGTACTTC CASSHTVAYEQYF
TRBJ1-2 TRBV12-3/TRBV12-4 - - TGTGCCAGCAGTTTCCTGAACTATGGCTACACCTTC CASSFLNYGYTF
TRBJ2-3 TRBV5-1 - - TGCGCCAGCAGCTTTGGGGACACTTTGGGAGATACGCAGTATTTT CASSFGDTLGDTQYF
TRBJ2-7 TRBV6-4 - - TGTGCCAGCAGTGCCCAGAGCCACAGGCAGTACTTC CASSAQSHRQYF
TRBJ1-1 TRBV28 - - TGTGCCAGCAGTCAAAACCGGTTGGCTTTCTTT CASSQNRLAFF
TRBJ2-1 TRBV5-1 once - TGCGCCAGCAGCACTAGACCGGACCTCATCTCCAATGAGCAGTTCTTC CASSTRPDLISNEQFF
TRBJ1-3 TRBV3-1/TRBV3-2 - - TGTGCCAGCAGCCGAATTACCGGGGTATCTGGAAACACCATATATTTT CASSRITGVSGNTIYF
TRBJ1-5 TRBV2 - TRBD1 TGTGCCAGCAGATTGGGACAGAATCAGCCCCAGCATTTT CASRLGQNQPQHF
TRBJ2-7 TRBV11-2 once TRBD2 TGTGCCAGCAGCGTGACTAGCGGCTCCTACGAGCAGTACTTC CASSVTSGSYEQYF
TRBJ1-2 TRBV7-6 - TRBD1 TGTGCCAGCAGCCGTCTTCGTCTCAGGACAGGAGCCTATGGCTACACCTTC CASSRLRLRTGAYGYTF
TRBJ1-3 TRBV7-9 - TRBD1 TGTGCCAGCAGCTTAAAGCAGGGGGCGCACGGAAACACCATATATTTT CASSLKQGAHGNTIYF
TRBJ2-1 TRBV24-1 - TRBD2 TGTGCCACCAGTGACGGACTAGCGGGTGAGCACAATGAGCAGTTCTTC CATSDGLAGEHNEQFF
TRBJ1-2 TRBV20-1 - TRBD1 TGCAGTGCTAGTATGGGACAGGGCCGGGGCTACACCTTC CSASMGQGRGYTF
TRBJ1-2 TRBV7-9 - - TGTGCCAGCAGCCGTGAGAATGGCTACACCTTC CASSRENGYTF
TRBJ1-2 TRBV4-3 - - TGCGCCAGCAGCCAAGATCTACACGGCGGCTATCCTAACTATGGCTACACCTTC CASSQDLHGGYPNYGYTF
TRBJ1-4 TRBV5-1 - TRBD1 TGCGCCAGCAGCCCGACAGGGGTCGGTAATGAAAAACTGTTTTTT CASSPTGVGNEKLFF
TRBJ2-1 TRBV4-3 - - TGCGCCAGCAGCCAAGATAGGCAGGTCTCCTACAATGAGCAGTTCTTC CASSQDRQVSYNEQFF
TRBJ2-1 TRBV24-1 - - TGTGCCACCAGTGACACAGACTACCGGGAATACAATGAGCAGTTCTTC CATSDTDYREYNEQFF
TRBJ1-2 TRBV24-1 once TRBD1 TGTGCCACCAGTGACTCCGGGACAGGGGGCCTTGGCTACACCTTC CATSDSGTGGLGYTF
TRBJ2-1 TRBV30 once - TGTGCCGGAGGGGCAGGGCAAGGGTACAATGAGCAGTTCTTC CAGGAGQGYNEQFF
TRBJ2-7 TRBV7-6 - - TGTGCCAGCAGCTTAGGAGGTCAGGGCGCATACGAGCAGTACTTC CASSLGGQGAYEQYF
TRBJ1-2 TRBV29-1 - - TGCAGCGTTGTCCATGGCGGGAACTATGGCTACACCTTC CSVVHGGNYGYTF
TRBJ1-1 TRBV5-1 - TRBD1 TGCGCCAGCAGCAGTCACAGGGGGCGGGAGACTGAAGCTTTCTTT CASSSHRGRETEAFF
TRBJ2-1 TRBV19 - TRBD2 TGTGCCAGTAGTCCGACTAGCGGGGGGTTGGATGAGCAGTTCTTC CASSPTSGGLDEQFF
TRBJ2-1 TRBV19 - - TGTGCCAGTAATAATCCGGGGTTGGACCGTGGGGAGCAGTTCTTC CASNNPGLDRGEQFF
TRBJ1-2 TRBV4-3 - - TGCGCCAGCAGCCAAGAGACAGTATCCTATGGCTACACCTTC CASSQETVSYGYTF
TRBJ1-5 TRBV7-8 once TRBD1 TGTGCCAGCAGCCGTAGGACAGGGCCTTTTCAGCCCCAGCATTTT CASSRRTGPFQPQHF
TRBJ1-2 TRBV6-2/TRBV6-3 - - TGTGCCAGCAGTTACTCTTCAGGGCCCCTCTATGGCTACACCTTC CASSYSSGPLYGYTF
TRBJ2-2 TRBV7-2 - - TGTGCCAGCAGCCTCGGGGGTTCGAGGGAGCTGTTTTTT CASSLGGSRELFF
TRBJ2-4 TRBV7-8 - - TGTGCCAGCAGCGCGAGCAGGGGTTCAGCCAAAAACATTCAGTACTTC CASSASRGSAKNIQYF
TRBJ2-1 TRBV7-7 - TRBD1 TGTGCCAGCAGCGTCGACAGGGGGAGACGAAATGAGCAGTTCTTC CASSVDRGRRNEQFF
TRBJ1-5 TRBV2 - - TGTGCCAGCAGGACTAGGGACGCTGCGGGGCAGCCCCAGCATTTT CASRTRDAAGQPQHF
TRBJ2-7 TRBV18 - TRBD2 TGTGCCAGCTCCCAGGGACTAGCGGGAGATTACGAGCAGTACTTC CASSQGLAGDYEQYF